This TCR beta chain was captured in a study of beta chain features in type 1 diabetes. Study-wide context: Examination of sorted cells across all samples involved around 98 million cells. Regarding the study as a whole: Cells with high TCR expression could be over-represented when cDNA is sequenced. Researchers report that Type 1 diabetes patients had moderately but significantly shorter TCRB CDR3s across all four CD4+ subsets. Naive, central memory and Treg TCRB repertoires appeared more alike in patients than in healthy donors.

Expressed TCRB transcripts were sequenced because the isolated RNA had all been reverse transcribed beforehand. The protocol was immunoSEQ multiplex PCR, while the TCRdb copy is restricted to in-frame clones and leaves out a portion. The sample records fewer than 55,000 clones, around 40% being singletons. Germline V gene lookup returns CDR1 SGHRS and CDR2 YFSETQ. This CDR3 has 16 residues. The V end was cut by 1 base, the J end by 1 base, with 9 bases between. This clone was seen more than once but under ten times. Its target is not known. This TCR derives from a man younger than 45 with type 1 diabetes. This chain uses TRBV5-1 with TRBJ2-6; D may be TRBD2 (6 bases). Sequences were obtained from Tregs from blood. CDR3 loop: CASSLNGGSGANVLTF. CDR3 bases: TGCGCCAGCAGCTTGAATGGGGGGTCTGGGGCCAACGTCCTGACTTTC.